This T cell receptor (beta chain) was documented in a study of spatial heterogeneity in lung cancer. Germline V gene data show CDR1 as MNHEY and CDR2 as SVGEGT. The CDR3 consists of 15 residues. V shed 5 bases and J shed 2 bases, with 14 bases lying between them. A few counts support this clonotype. Time point noted: sample taken at primary tumor resection. Unsorted whole RNA from tumor, nontumor lung or frozen PBMC underwent sequencing. From the 5' RACE reads, TCRdb called clonotypes with MiXCR, one entry per CDR3 protein. The repertoire consists of 35,000 to 45,000 distinct CDR3 sequences, with approximately 5.6% occurring once and the leading ten covering approximately 25%.

This chain uses TRBV6-2 or TRBV6-3 with TRBJ2-3; D possibly corresponds to TRBD2 (6 bases). Sequencing used PBMCs, obtained at surgery. This sequence was found in a female donor with early-stage non-small cell lung cancer. For the CDR3, the DNA is TGTGCCAGCAGTCTCTCCGCGGGGATCACAGATACGCAGTATTTT. It codes for CASSLSAGITDTQYF.